This T cell receptor (beta chain) was identified in a study of beta chain features in type 1 diabetes (dated by TCRdb to 2016 to 2019). Regarding the research as a whole: No differences in mean age, gender distribution, total cell number or subset yield were found between patients and healthy donors. In the study, TCRB repertoires of sorted circulating CD4+ T cell subsets from recently diagnosed type 1 diabetes patients were compared with those of matched healthy donors. Naive and central memory subsets were obtained from all 30 or so donors, but regulatory and stem cell-like memory subsets were isolated from only 8 patients and roughly 8 healthy donors. A total of around 100 million sorted cells were examined across all samples, and RNA yield correlated strongly with the number of cells per subset.

The sample holds a few counts of this clone. The clone's antigen remains unknown. The input lacks base qualities; no much larger clone sits a single base away. Each donor gave one peripheral blood draw, averaging approximately 110 mL, which was collected into heparinised tubes. A BD FACSAria II was used to sort naive, central memory, regulatory and stem cell-like memory CD4+ T cells with a panel that included CD45RO, CCR7, CD25, CD127, CD95 and CD27. All sorted populations exceeded 95% purity. PBMCs were isolated right away by Lymphoprep density gradient centrifugation and were stained directly, without culture. To minimize batch effects, samples were stained and sorted in pairs, one healthy donor with one patient per experiment. All of the isolated RNA was reverse transcribed with the High Capacity cDNA Reverse Transcription Kit, so expressed TCRB transcripts were sequenced. Deep immunoSEQ sequencing was performed on naive, central memory and regulatory T cell samples, with an average of approximately 3.9 million total reads per sample. Sorted cells were lysed in RLT buffer, and RNA was extracted using DNase-treated RNeasy Micro or Mini kits according to cell number. Each cell subset was processed separately to prevent cross-contamination, with patient and healthy donor samples processed together. The immunoSEQ multiplex PCR was used to amplify TCRB sequences from cDNA, yielding 87-bp fragments that span the CDR3 region. Sequencing of the amplicons was performed on the Illumina HiSeq platform. Per the authors' processing: Synthetic template baselines were used to correct PCR bias computationally, reads within Hamming distance 2 were collapsed together, and singletons that could not be merged were discarded. By aligning reads against IMGT, V, D and J genes, CDR3 length, and insertions or deletions at six rearrangement sites were assigned. Within each subset, clonotype counts were normalized to sorted cell number, after which true diversity and Gini coefficients were computed with the tcR R package. The overlap coefficient, calculated on TCRB nucleotide sequences, was used to measure repertoire sharing. Out-of-frame TCRB sequences from naive cells were analyzed to stand in for the pre-selection repertoire. TCRdb's version of the immuneACCESS table is confined to in-frame rearrangements and falls short of the full clone set. An unresolved V gene accounts for under half of the shortfall where checked; the remainder is of unknown origin. V and J calls and clone size are those listed in that table; D and trimming were worked out from the DNA. In all, the sample holds 300,000 to 400,000 clones, and about 12% of those were seen once. More than 0.015% of the sample rests with the top ten.

Points the paper makes about the study in general: Sequencing cDNA rather than genomic DNA could over-represent highly expressing activated cells, although activation and CD3 levels did not differ between groups. The naive, central memory and regulatory TCRB repertoires appeared to resemble one another more closely among patients than among healthy donors. At VDJ recombination sites, type 1 diabetes patients had fewer insertions and more deleted nucleotides, which implies abnormalities in thymic rearrangement. Because the HLA sub-analyses included only small numbers of individuals, any influence of HLA type on TCRB rearrangement was left unresolved. PCR may preferentially amplify shorter templates, but because patient and control samples were amplified and corrected together, any resulting skew would affect both groups equally. In all four CD4+ subsets, TCRB CDR3 length was moderately but significantly shorter in type 1 diabetes patients.

The CDR1 and CDR2 encoded by the germline V gene are MDHEN and SYDVKM. V is shortened by 5 bases, J by 2 bases, and the region joining them spans 13 bases. Its CDR3 holds 15 amino acids, cysteine through phenylalanine. CDR3 DNA is the only sequence kept; it has 45 bases, read in frame from the first base. Sample: naive CD4+ T cells from blood. The label giving this sample's cell subset or site can be read as: true naive CD4+ T cells. The source of this sequence is a man between 18 and 35 years old in good health. The V and J segments used are TRBV28 and TRBJ1-5; TRBD1 is a weak D gene call, 5 bases matching. DNA sequence: TGTGCCAGCAGTCAGCCCGACAGACGCAATCAGCCCCAGCATTTT. Its protein is CASSQPDRRNQPQHF.